This entry lists 30 T cell receptor beta chains sequenced from one sample in a study of neurological immune-mediated disorders. TCRdb processed the 5' RACE reads anew with MiXCR; each CDR3 protein has one entry. The profile covers under 75,000 distinct CDR3 sequences, with 5.2% appearing a single time and roughly 5.7% taken by the ten largest. Input material: PBMCs. The origin of the receptors is a human donor with multiple sclerosis. The donor label of this sample is uncertain.

This clonotype was counted ten times or more. This chain uses TRBV3-1 with TRBJ1-1; D is perhaps TRBD1 (5 bases). Per the germline V gene, CDR1 is LGHDT and CDR2 is YNNKEL (reference sequence). The CDR3 loop spans 16 amino acids. The V end was cut by 0 bases, the J end by 5 bases, with 16 bases between. As DNA, the CDR3 is TGTGCCAGCAGCCAAGATTGGGGCGGGGTATGGACTGAAGCTTTCTTT. Encoded protein: CASSQDWGGVWTEAFF.

This clonotype was counted many times. This chain connects TRBV20-1 to TRBJ2-7, with TRBD2 identical over 9 bases. Germline CDR1 and CDR2: DFQATT and SNEGSKA (reference sequence). The CDR3 is 15 residues long. V trimming: 1 base; J trimming: 4 bases; junction bases outside the gene matches: 8. CDR3 sequence: CSARGPTSGRYEQYF. The CDR3 DNA sequence: TGCAGTGCTAGAGGTCCGACTAGCGGTAGATACGAGCAGTACTTC.

This clonotype was counted many times. CDR3 nucleotide sequence: TGCGCCAGCAGCCGGACCGCCGGGACAGGCGACAGCTCCTATAATTCACCCCTCCACTTT. Its protein product is CASSRTAGTGDSSYNSPLHF. The chain combines TRBV5-1 with TRBJ1-6, with TRBD1 matching 8 bases. From germline, CDR1 is SGHRS and CDR2 YFSETQ. The CDR3 has 20 amino acids. Trimming took 4 bases from V and 0 from J; bases not matched to a gene: 15.

This clonotype was counted ten times or more. The V call is TRBV20-1, the J call TRBJ1-4; D is uncertain. There are 11 residues in the CDR3. CDR1 DFQATT and CDR2 SNEGSKA come from the germline V gene (reference sequence). The V gene lost 0 bases and the J gene lost 16 bases, with 12 bases spanning the gap. Here the CDR3 reads CSARDGPIGFF. In nucleotides, the CDR3 is TGCAGTGCTAGAGATGGGCCTATTGGGTTTTTT.

This clonotype appeared many times. The genes are TRBV7-8 and TRBJ2-7; 7 bases fit TRBD1. V dropped 3 bases and J dropped 4; count of bases not matched to a gene: 9. CDR3 length: 15 amino acids. Germline V gene data show CDR1 as SGHVS and CDR2 as FQNEAQ. The CDR3 DNA reads as TGTGCCAGCAGCTTTATGCACAGGGGAGAGTACGAGCAGTACTTC. This gives the protein CASSFMHRGEYEQYF.

This clonotype came up many times. The chain uses TRBV20-1 and TRBJ2-5, with D perhaps TRBD1 or TRBD2 (5 bases each). V lost 3 bases, J lost 5 bases, and 19 bases lay in between. Germline V gives CDR1 DFQATT, CDR2 SNEGSKA (reference sequence). The CDR3 covers 15 residues. CDR3 protein: CSARPDLGVGETQYF. DNA for the CDR3: TGCAGTGCTAGGCCCGATTTGGGGGTGGGGGAGACCCAGTACTTC.

This clonotype has at least ten counts. The V call is TRBV15, the J call TRBJ2-1, with D perhaps given as TRBD1 or TRBD2 (6 bases each). This CDR3 region has 15 residues. Germline assignment: CDR1 LNHNV and CDR2 YYDKDF (reference sequence). Trimming took 0 bases from V and 9 from J, leaving 15 bases between them. The CDR3 reads CATSRDLGWGAEQFF. The CDR3 region has the DNA TGTGCCACCAGCAGAGATCTCGGTTGGGGGGCTGAGCAGTTCTTC.

This clonotype was recorded many times. The CDR3 loop is CASSLVGHRGPGGYTF. The CDR3 DNA reads as TGTGCCAGCAGCTTAGTCGGACACAGGGGGCCGGGGGGCTACACCTTC. The chain links TRBV11-2 to TRBJ1-2, with 9 nucleotides matching TRBD1. With V trimmed by 1 base and J by 8 bases, 11 bases remained unmatched. Per germline, CDR1 SGHAT and CDR2 FQNNGV. The CDR3 contains 16 residues.

This clonotype was detected many times. CDR3 in amino acids: CSVYRQGVTEAFF. In DNA, the CDR3 is TGCAGCGTCTATAGACAGGGGGTCACTGAAGCTTTCTTT. The chain has TRBV29-1 and TRBJ1-1; 9 bases map to TRBD1. Germline lookup yields CDR1 SQVTM and CDR2 ANQGSEA. This CDR3 comprises 13 residues. The V gene end was trimmed by 6 bases and the J gene end by 4 bases; junction bases not matched to a gene: 6.

This clonotype was counted at least ten times. This chain connects TRBV18 to TRBJ2-5; D might be TRBD1 (5 bases). Germline CDR1 reads KGHSH; CDR2 reads LQKENI. The ends were cut back, 4 bases at V and 3 bases at J, with 12 bases in the middle. The CDR3 has 14 amino acids. This CDR3 is CASSLSTAEETQYF. The CDR3 nucleotides are TGTGCCAGCTCACTCTCGACAGCAGAAGAGACCCAGTACTTC.

This clonotype occurred many times. The V call is TRBV20-1, the J call TRBJ2-6; D might be TRBD1 (6 bases). The V and J ends lost 6 bases and 4 bases respectively, with 10 bases between them. This CDR3 has 13 amino acids. CDR1 is DFQATT and CDR2 is SNEGSKA in the germline V gene (reference sequence). CDR3 protein: CSAPGVGANVLTF. The CDR3 DNA is TGCAGTGCCCCAGGGGTGGGGGCCAACGTCCTGACTTTC.

This clonotype was observed many times. This sequence joins TRBV9 and TRBJ1-5, with a weak D call TRBD1 (6 bases). CDR3 length equals 15 residues. V lost 2 bases to trimming and J lost 4 bases, with 13 bases between them. The germline CDR1 and CDR2 sequences are SGDLS and YYNGEE. CDR3 nucleotide sequence: TGTGCCAGCAGCGTGGGGGGGCAGGGGAATCAGCCCCAGCATTTT. Its translation is CASSVGGQGNQPQHF. The complete variable domain, with remaining parts taken from reference TRBV9 and TRBJ1-5, reads DSGVTQTPKHLITATGQRVTLRCSPRSGDLSVYWYQQSLDQGLQFLIQYYNGEERAKGNILERFSAQQFPDLHSELNLSSLELGDSALYFCASSVGGQGNQPQHFGDGTRLSIL.

This clonotype appeared many times. The V call is TRBV27, the J call TRBJ2-1; D is ambiguous. Germline V gene data show CDR1 as MNHEY and CDR2 as SMNVEV (reference sequence). V dropped 7 bases and J dropped 8 bases, with 15 bases sitting between them. There are 13 residues in the CDR3. This CDR3 reads CASTAWPYDEQFF. CDR3 coding DNA: TGTGCCAGCACTGCTTGGCCGTACGATGAGCAGTTCTTC.

This clonotype occurred many times. The chain links TRBV5-1 to TRBJ1-5, with TRBD1 identical over 8 bases. This CDR3 contains 17 residues. The trim removed 0 bases at V and 1 base at J, leaving 6 bases unmatched. Germline CDR1 is SGHRS and CDR2 is YFSETQ. CDR3 loop: CASSLDPGGVSNQPQHF. The CDR3 nucleotides are TGCGCCAGCAGCTTGGATCCAGGGGGCGTAAGCAATCAGCCCCAGCATTTT.

At least ten counts were recorded for this clonotype. The chain uses TRBV4-1 and TRBJ2-1, with 8 bases aligning to TRBD1. Unmatched junction bases numbered 7, after V lost 5 bases and J lost 4 bases. This CDR3 has 15 amino acids. Per germline, CDR1 MGHRA and CDR2 YSYEKL. CDR3 nucleotide sequence: TGCGCCAGCAGCGCCTCAGGGGGCAGGTACAATGAGCAGTTCTTC. It encodes CASSASGGRYNEQFF.

The table lists this clonotype with many counts. Here the CDR3 DNA reads TGCAGTGCTAGAGGAGGAGGCACCACCCAGCCCCAGCATTTT. The encoded protein is CSARGGGTTQPQHF. The chain uses TRBV20-1 and TRBJ1-5; no definite D call. Trimming stripped 1 base from V and 7 bases from J, with 14 bases between. Germline-derived CDR1 and CDR2 are DFQATT and SNEGSKA (reference sequence). The CDR3 totals 14 residues.

This clonotype was observed at least ten times. The V and J genes are TRBV5-1 and TRBJ1-1; tentatively, D is TRBD1 (5 bases). The CDR3 consists of 14 residues. From germline, CDR1 is SGHRS and CDR2 YFSETQ. Trimming stripped 0 bases from V and 5 bases from J, with 11 bases between. CDR3 sequence reads: CASSLATGETEAFF. The CDR3 bases are TGCGCCAGCAGCTTGGCTACGGGGGAAACTGAAGCTTTCTTT.

This clonotype showed up many times. The chain couples TRBV2 to TRBJ1-1; 8 bases are shared with TRBD1. In germline, CDR1 is SNHLY, CDR2 FYNNEI. The junction had 4 bases not matched to a gene; V was cut back by 5 bases and J by 11 bases. The CDR3 length is 11 residues. This CDR3 reads CASSQTGDAFF. The CDR3, as DNA: TGTGCCAGCAGTCAGACAGGGGATGCTTTCTTT.

J is TRBJ2-1 and V is TRBV6-6, with D unresolved. The V gene's germline CDR1 is MNHNY and CDR2 SVGAGI (reference sequence). The CDR3 covers 14 residues. V gave up 0 bases and J gave up 4 bases, with 7 bases separating them. The CDR3 loop reads CASSYSSVYNEQFF. The CDR3 bases are TGTGCCAGCAGTTACTCGTCGGTGTACAATGAGCAGTTCTTC.

This clonotype was recorded many times. Here the CDR3 reads CASSYDGNQPQHF. CDR3 nucleotide sequence: TGTGCCAGCAGTTACGACGGGAATCAGCCCCAGCATTTT. The genes are TRBV6-2 or TRBV6-3 and TRBJ1-5, with no clear D. Germline CDR1 reads MNHEY; CDR2 reads SVGEGT. The V gene lost 2 bases and the J gene lost 4 bases, with 6 bases spanning the gap. This CDR3 comprises 13 residues.

This clonotype was detected many times. This chain links TRBV27 with TRBJ1-1; D is undetermined. In germline, CDR1 is MNHEY, CDR2 SMNVEV (reference sequence). Trimming stripped 3 bases from V and 0 bases from J, with 11 bases between. CDR3 size: 15 residues. CDR3 in amino acids: CASSFGRSLNTEAFF. CDR3 in DNA: TGTGCCAGCAGTTTCGGCAGGAGCTTGAACACTGAAGCTTTCTTT.

Many counts were recorded for this clonotype. V gene TRBV7-9 combines with J gene TRBJ2-1, with 7 bases aligning to TRBD2. Germline V CDR1 and CDR2: SEHNR, FQNEAQ (reference sequence). The CDR3 sequence is 15 residues long. V lost 6 bases to trimming and J lost 15 bases; unmatched junction nucleotides: 20. The DNA for the CDR3 is TGTGCCAGCAGGCTCCCGAGTGGGGGGGGAGACGAGATGTTCTTC. As protein: CASRLPSGGGDEMFF.

This clonotype occurred many times. The chain links TRBV14 to TRBJ2-1; TRBD1 might be the D (5 bases). Trimming pared 4 bases from V and 12 bases from J, leaving 10 bases between. There are 11 residues in the CDR3. CDR1 is SGHDN, CDR2 FVKESK, per germline. The CDR3 loop is CASSRGRLQFF. The CDR3 coding sequence is TGTGCCAGCAGCCGGGGCAGATTGCAGTTCTTC.

The chain couples TRBV6-6 to TRBJ1-1, with 7 bases aligning to TRBD1. Germline CDR1 is MNHNY and CDR2 is SVGAGI (reference sequence). The CDR3 totals 15 residues. The V and J ends lost 2 bases and 5 bases, in that order; junction bases with no gene match: 8. CDR3 sequence: CASSYHPRGETEAFF. The CDR3 nucleotides read TGTGCCAGCAGTTACCATCCCAGGGGGGAGACTGAAGCTTTCTTT.

The sample holds many counts of this clonotype. The rearrangement uses TRBV2 and TRBJ1-4; D is ambiguous. Germline V gives CDR1 SNHLY, CDR2 FYNNEI. The CDR3 has 18 amino acids. V lost 8 bases to trimming and J lost 2 bases, with 24 bases between them. Here the CDR3 DNA reads TGTGCCAGCTCGGCCAGGCCCGTTGCAGGTCCCACTAATGAAAAACTGTTTTTT. This translates into CASSARPVAGPTNEKLFF.

As regards this clonotype: The junction departs from the called germline gene at one end, perhaps through a read error. The V gene is TRBV4-1, the J gene TRBJ2-5; D is perhaps TRBD1 or TRBD2 (5 bases each). The CDR3 has 14 residues. The germline gives CDR1 MGHRA, CDR2 YSYEKL. The CDR3 DNA reads TGCGCCAGCAGCCCGGGACGGAATCTAGAGACCCGGTACTTC. It is translated as CASSPGRNLETRYF.

This clonotype has at least ten counts. The V call is TRBV4-1, the J call TRBJ2-1; TRBD2 matches at 11 bases. The trim removed 4 bases at V and 2 bases at J, leaving 4 bases unmatched. CDR1 is MGHRA, CDR2 YSYEKL, per germline. The CDR3 covers 16 residues. In nucleotides, the CDR3 is TGCGCCAGCAGCCTTAGCGGGGGGGCAACCTACAATGAGCAGTTCTTC. Residues: CASSLSGGATYNEQFF.

This clonotype came up a few times. Written as DNA, the CDR3 is TGTGCCAGCAGTTACGGGTCGGCAGGGGGGGACAATGAGCAGTTCTTC. This sequence encodes CASSYGSAGGDNEQFF. This chain uses TRBV6-6 with TRBJ2-1; D may match TRBD1 or TRBD2 (7 bases each). Trimming took 2 bases from V and 5 from J, leaving 16 bases between them. The CDR3 is made up of 16 amino acids. Germline V gives CDR1 MNHNY, CDR2 SVGAGI (reference sequence).

This clonotype was detected ten times or more. The chain carries TRBV20-1 and TRBJ1-5; D is uncertain. V lost 3 bases to trimming and J lost 7 bases, with 16 bases between them. The CDR3 totals 14 residues. Germline lookup yields CDR1 DFQATT and CDR2 SNEGSKA (reference sequence). The CDR3 reads CSARRAGMEQPQHF. The CDR3 coding sequence is TGCAGTGCTAGGAGGGCCGGGATGGAACAGCCCCAGCATTTT.

The table lists this clonotype with many counts. The chain has TRBV4-1 and TRBJ2-7; D is unresolved. In germline, CDR1 is MGHRA, CDR2 YSYEKL. V was pared by 2 bases and J by 2 bases, with 13 bases between. This CDR3 is built from 15 residues. This CDR3 reads CASSQIVGPTYEQYF. The CDR3 nucleotides are TGCGCCAGCAGCCAAATAGTCGGCCCCACCTACGAGCAGTACTTC.